The source of this T cell receptor (beta chain) is a study of shared clonotypes between healthy human individuals. Once extracted for a subset, genomic DNA was divided evenly among several immunoSEQ plates. Libraries were prepared by immunoSEQ multiplex PCR; TCRdb keeps only in-frame clonotypes and omits some of them. The table has about 2.4 million clones, 93% seen once; the top ten hold approximately 0.36%. A word on this clone: Different DNA sequences within this sample yield the same CDR3.

The CDR3 runs to 13 residues. Germline V gives CDR1 KGHSH, CDR2 LQKENI. V was trimmed by 4 bases and J by 4 bases, leaving 5 bases between them. The chain is built from TRBV18 and TRBJ2-6, with D unclear. The receptor's source is a man younger than 30 in good health. Some clones in this sample may be carry-over from other donors' samples. Sequencing was done on a sample of naive CD4+ T cells from PBMCs. Subset in this sample: CD45RA+ positively selected. The CDR3 DNA follows: TGTGCCAGCTCACTTTCGGGGGCCAACGTCCTGACTTTC. Protein product: CASSLSGANVLTF.